This T cell receptor (beta chain) was documented in a study of blood T cells in healthy people across ages. This clonotype was detected many times. Then a second PCR, running about 7 to 11 cycles, was carried out with a sample-barcoded 5' primer and a J-beta primer mix. One entry per CDR3 protein, called by TCRdb with MiXCR from the 5' RACE reads. Counted here are more than 450,000 distinct CDR3 sequences, approximately 26% occurring once; the ten biggest clones make up over 3.5%. Germline V gives CDR1 SGHRS, CDR2 YFSETQ. The CDR3 totals 15 residues. Trimming pared 0 bases from V and 2 bases from J, leaving 11 bases between. This same sample was also part of a study on T cells of mothers and their children.

The source material was blood. The clonotype comes from a boy aged 2 to 9 in good health. This sequence joins TRBV5-1 and TRBJ1-2; D unresolved. In nucleotides, the CDR3 is TGCGCCAGCAGCTTGGTAGGCGAACCAAACTATGGCTACACCTTC. Translated: CASSLVGEPNYGYTF.